Shown below are 14 T cell receptor beta chains from a single sample sequenced in a study of CD8+ T cells in alopecia areata. Investigators isolated RNA and reverse transcribed it into cDNA to act as the sequencing template. The repertoire was sequenced with immunoSEQ multiplex PCR; TCRdb's copy has only in-frame clones and lacks some. The table lists around 34,000 clones, about 60% of them singletons, with about two fifths in the top ten. The specimen sequenced was NKG2D-high CD8+ T cells sorted from blood. Receptors were obtained from a human donor with alopecia areata.

The J gene is TRBJ2-2, the V gene TRBV27, with a tentative D call TRBD1 (6 bases). Trimming took off 3 bases at V and 3 bases at J, with 11 bases between the two ends. The CDR3 contains 15 residues. Germline V gene sequence: CDR1 MNHEY, CDR2 SMNVEV (reference sequence). Written as DNA, the CDR3 is TGTGCCAGCAGTTTGAGGCAGGGGCACACCGGGGAGCTGTTTTTT. Amino acids: CASSLRQGHTGELFF.

This clone has at least ten counts. V usage is TRBV29-1 and J usage is TRBJ2-1; the match to TRBD2 covers 8 bases. The CDR3 is 17 amino acids. V lost 4 bases and J lost 0; bases outside the gene matches: 11. Germline V gene sequence: CDR1 SQVTM, CDR2 ANQGSEA. The chain's CDR3 is CSVVRLRGGSSYNEQFF. CDR3 sequence (DNA): TGCAGCGTTGTACGTCTCCGGGGGGGGAGCTCCTACAATGAGCAGTTCTTC.

V and J are TRBV19 and TRBJ1-1, with a weak D call TRBD1 (6 bases). Germline assignment: CDR1 LNHDA and CDR2 SQIVND (reference sequence). V dropped 3 bases and J dropped 2 bases, with 13 bases sitting between them. The CDR3 is 15 residues long. The CDR3 loop is CASSIWVRGNTEAFF. CDR3 bases: TGTGCCAGTAGTATCTGGGTCAGGGGAAACACTGAAGCTTTCTTT.

This clone came up a few times. V and J are TRBV5-4 and TRBJ2-1; 11 bases map to TRBD2. V was clipped by 0 bases and J by 0 bases; unmatched bases: 5. Looked up from germline, CDR1 is SGHNT and CDR2 is YYREEE (reference sequence). The CDR3 spans 18 residues. CDR3 DNA sequence: TGTGCCAGCAGCTTGGCGGGACTAGCGGACTTCTCCTACAATGAGCAGTTCTTC. Its translation: CASSLAGLADFSYNEQFF.

This clone appeared once. The chain has TRBV4-1 and TRBJ2-5, with no clear D. This CDR3 contains 16 residues. V shed 1 base and J shed 5 bases, with 17 bases lying between them. The germline V gene encodes CDR1 MGHRA and CDR2 YSYEKL. CDR3 nucleotide sequence: TGCGCCAGCAGCCAAGCCCCTCCGGTTTTTACCGAGACCCAGTACTTC. Translated, it gives CASSQAPPVFTETQYF.

V usage is TRBV11-2 and J usage is TRBJ2-3, with D tentatively TRBD2 (5 bases). CDR3 length: 13 amino acids. From germline, CDR1 is SGHAT and CDR2 FQNNGV. V lost 2 bases and J 6 bases, leaving 9 bases between the germline ends. The CDR3 DNA reads as TGTGCCAGCAGCTTATGGCCGGGGGATACGCAGTATTTT. This encodes CASSLWPGDTQYF.

The rearrangement links TRBV7-8 to TRBJ2-5; 8 bases align to TRBD2. Per germline, CDR1 SGHVS and CDR2 FQNEAQ. Trimming at V came to 1 base and at J to 4 bases, leaving 11 bases not matched to a gene. The CDR3 extends over 17 amino acids. CDR3 amino acids: CASSLEFPAGDRETQYF. The CDR3 bases are TGTGCCAGCAGCTTAGAGTTCCCAGCGGGAGACCGAGAGACCCAGTACTTC.

This chain links TRBV11-3 with TRBJ1-1; D uncertain. V shed 1 base and J shed 1 base, with 10 bases lying between them. CDR1 is SGHNT, CDR2 YENEEA, per germline. This CDR3 is 15 amino acids long. The CDR3: CASSLVFPTNTEAFF. The CDR3 DNA follows: TGTGCCAGCAGCTTAGTTTTCCCGACGAACACTGAAGCTTTCTTT.

This rearrangement joins TRBV6-6 to TRBJ1-2; D unclear. V lost 7 bases and J 7 bases, leaving 22 bases between the germline ends. The CDR3 runs 15 residues. Germline V lookup: CDR1 MNHNY, CDR2 SVGAGI (reference sequence). The DNA for the CDR3 is TGTGCCAGCACCTCGAGTGGTACCTTGAACCGTGGCTACACCTTC. It is translated as CASTSSGTLNRGYTF.

Only a few counts were recorded for this clone. This rearrangement joins TRBV6-5 to TRBJ2-7; TRBD2 might be the D (5 bases). V was cut by 4 bases and J by 2 bases, with 6 bases left in between. Germline V CDR1 and CDR2: MNHEY, SVGAGI. This CDR3 region has 12 residues. The CDR3 DNA reads as TGTGCCAGCAGTTGGGAGCCCTACGAGCAGTACTTC. Its protein is CASSWEPYEQYF.

This clone was picked up a small number of times. The V gene is TRBV2, the J gene TRBJ2-7; D is undetermined. Per germline, CDR1 SNHLY and CDR2 FYNNEI. The length of the CDR3 is 15 residues. Trimming removed 2 bases at V and 1 base at J, with 12 bases between. CDR3 sequence: CASSESPAPSYEQYF. CDR3 nucleotides: TGTGCCAGCAGTGAATCCCCAGCTCCGTCCTACGAGCAGTACTTC.

V gene TRBV28 combines with J gene TRBJ2-1; D remains unclear. V lost 11 bases to trimming and J lost 5 bases, with 10 bases between them. This CDR3 spans 11 amino acids. Germline V lookup: CDR1 MDHEN, CDR2 SYDVKM. The CDR3 spells CAARANNEQFF. As DNA, the CDR3 is TGTGCCGCAAGGGCAAACAATGAGCAGTTCTTC.

This clone was counted only a few times. This chain links TRBV7-6 with TRBJ2-7; D ambiguous. V lost 1 base to trimming and J lost 2 bases, with 6 bases between them. Germline lookup yields CDR1 SGHVS and CDR2 FNYEAQ. This CDR3 is 13 amino acids long. In DNA form, the CDR3 reads TGTGCCAGCAGCTTAGAGCCTGCCTACGAGCAGTACTTC. Protein: CASSLEPAYEQYF.

The CDR3 DNA reads TGTGCCTGGAGTGTCGACGATGGCTACACCTTC. Translated, it gives CAWSVDDGYTF. The chain couples TRBV30 to TRBJ1-2; no reliable D call. Germline CDR1 GTSNPN, CDR2 SVGIG (reference sequence). Trimming left V 0 bases short and J 6 bases short, with 5 bases between. This CDR3 region has 11 residues.